The rows below give T cell receptor beta chains drawn from one sample of a study of metastatic and nonmetastatic thyroid tumors. TCRdb re-called the PCR reads with MiXCR. The sample lists 30,000 to 35,000 clones; approximately 15% were seen once. The material sequenced was blood. These receptors were obtained from a female donor with papillary thyroid cancer or a benign thyroid nodule (not recorded which). Some clones in this sample may be carry-over from other donors' samples. Both conserved end residues are part of each CDR3. A D gene is named only where the DNA matches it firmly. Rows give clone size only sometimes, using once, few, many, or a class for an expanded clone.

d_call j_call v_call clone_size cdr3_length cdr3_nt cdr3_aa
. TRBJ2-7 TRBV20-1 medium-sized 12 TGCAGTGCTGGGGACAACTCCTACGAGCAGTACTTC CSAGDNSYEQYF
. TRBJ1-2 TRBV5-1 medium-sized 13 TGCGCCAGCAACCTTGGGGGGGCGGAAGGCTACACCTTC CASNLGGAEGYTF
. TRBJ1-5 TRBV10-2 many 15 TGCGCCAGCAGTGAGTCGGGGGGCAGTAATCAGCCTCAGCATTTT CASSESGGSNQPQHF
. TRBJ2-2 TRBV10-2 medium-sized 12 TGCGCCAGCAGTGATGTTATCGGGGAGCTGTTTTTT CASSDVIGELFF
. TRBJ1-1 TRBV24-1 . 13 TGTGCCACCAGTTCTCAGGTGGGCACTGAAGCTTTCTTT CATSSQVGTEAFF
. TRBJ1-1 TRBV20-1 many 11 TGCAGTGCTAATTCTAACGGCGCAGCTTTCTTT CSANSNGAAFF
. TRBJ2-1 TRBV5-4 many 15 TGTGCCAGCAGCTTGGACCTGGACGGGGGAAAGTGGACGTTCTTC CASSLDLDGGKWTFF
. TRBJ2-1 TRBV20-1 . 15 TGCAGTGCTAGAGATTCATCGAGAGTCTACAATGAGCAGTTCTTC CSARDSSRVYNEQFF
TRBD1 TRBJ2-2 TRBV11-2 many 16 TGTGCCAGCAGCCCTTCCACAGGGGGGAACACCGGGGAGCTGTTTTTT CASSPSTGGNTGELFF
. TRBJ2-3 TRBV7-6 many 15 TGTGCCAGCAGCCCAACTAGCTATAGCACAGATACGCAGTATTTT CASSPTSYSTDTQYF
TRBD2 TRBJ2-5 TRBV5-6 many 13 TGTGCCAGCAGCTGGGGGGGATTAGAGACCCAGTACTTC CASSWGGLETQYF